This T cell receptor beta chain appears in the sequencing data of a study of T cell responses to AZD1222 COVID-19 vaccine. The wider study: Pooled together were second doses at about 4 or about 12 weeks. Notes on the study in general: Two doses of AZD1222 preceded a rise in Spike-specific TCR breadth and depth. There were mostly white British donors and more females than males, and clonal diversity was possibly underestimated. Unmutated regions of variants are reportedly targeted by nearly half of spike-specific TCRs.

Worth noting for this clone: Its antigen is currently unknown.

TCRdb's table, derived via immunoSEQ multiplex PCR, lists solely in-frame clones and lacks some. The profile shows around 100,000 clones, roughly nine tenths of them singletons. The sample was peripheral blood, taken on day 0 of AZD1222 vaccination. The TCR sequence derives from an adult in good health.

The CDR3 here is CASSSSSEQFF. The DNA of the CDR3 is TGTGCCAGCAGCTCCTCCAGTGAGCAGTTCTTC. The chain links TRBV7-2 to TRBJ2-1; no clear D. The ends were cut back, 4 bases at V and 9 bases at J, with 7 bases in the middle. CDR1 SGHTA and CDR2 FQGNSA come from the germline V gene. The CDR3 consists of 11 residues.